This is a list of T cell receptor beta chains from one sample in a study of somatic mutations in cytotoxic T cells in rheumatoid arthritis. Assay: immunoSEQ multiplex PCR; the TCRdb copy retains only in-frame clones and omits some. Among about 19,000 clones listed, roughly 85% were seen once. The specimen was CD8+ T cells sorted from blood. These receptors were obtained from a woman aged 40 to 50 with rheumatoid arthritis. CDR3s include the opening cysteine and the closing phenylalanine or tryptophan. Fields, in order: J gene, V gene, clone size, D gene, CDR3 protein, CDR3 DNA. The D gene is left open where the match is weak. Some rows mark clone size as missing; the rest say once, few, many or name a class of expanded clone.

TRBJ2-1 TRBV30 few TRBD2 CACTTSGPKFF TGTGCCTGCACCACTAGCGGCCCTAAGTTCTTC
TRBJ2-3 TRBV15 once TRBD2 CATSLTSGGTDTQYF TGTGCCACCAGCCTGACTAGCGGGGGCACAGATACGCAGTATTTT
TRBJ2-3 TRBV11-2 - - CASSGSWGVADTQYF TGTGCCAGCAGCGGTTCCTGGGGGGTCGCAGATACGCAGTATTTT
TRBJ2-4 TRBV2 - - CASSEAAGSNIQYF TGTGCCAGCAGTGAAGCGGCGGGGAGCAACATTCAGTACTTC
TRBJ2-5 TRBV10-3 - - CAIGWTAQETQYF TGTGCCATCGGGTGGACTGCTCAAGAGACCCAGTACTTC
TRBJ1-5 TRBV6-6 - TRBD1 CASTPTGGQPQHF TGTGCCAGCACCCCGACAGGGGGGCAGCCCCAGCATTTT
TRBJ1-1 TRBV9 - - CASSAPIVGGRTEAFF TGTGCCAGCAGCGCCCCTATTGTAGGTGGCAGGACTGAAGCTTTCTTT
TRBJ2-1 TRBV7-8 - TRBD1 CASFQGASPDNEQFF TGTGCCAGCTTCCAGGGGGCCTCCCCGGACAATGAGCAGTTCTTC
TRBJ2-7 TRBV5-4 - TRBD1 CASSLAGQGDEQYF TGTGCCAGCAGCTTGGCAGGACAGGGGGACGAGCAGTACTTC
TRBJ2-1 TRBV2 - TRBD2 CASRGSGSTYNEQFF TGTGCCAGCAGGGGTAGCGGGAGCACCTACAATGAGCAGTTCTTC
TRBJ1-3 TRBV6-1 - - CASSEGQGSGNTIYF TGTGCCAGCAGTGAAGGTCAGGGCTCTGGAAACACCATATATTTT
TRBJ2-1 TRBV11-2 - TRBD2 CASSLPSGPPLRIYNEQFF TGTGCCAGCAGCTTGCCTAGCGGGCCCCCCCTACGAATCTACAATGAGCAGTTCTTC
TRBJ1-1 TRBV2 - - CATPPAGNTEAFF TGTGCCACCCCCCCGGCGGGAAACACTGAAGCTTTCTTT
TRBJ2-2 TRBV27 - TRBD2 CASIGGSEMTGELFF TGTGCCAGCATCGGCGGGAGTGAAATGACCGGGGAGCTGTTTTTT
TRBJ2-1 TRBV11-3 - TRBD2 CASSPRFSGGYNEQFF TGTGCCAGCAGCCCCCGTTTCTCGGGAGGCTACAATGAGCAGTTCTTC
TRBJ1-5 TRBV12-5 - TRBD1 CASAFVTGGKGNQPQHF TGTGCTAGTGCCTTTGTAACAGGGGGCAAGGGCAATCAGCCCCAGCATTTT
TRBJ1-1 TRBV28 once TRBD1 CATGTGGTEAFF TGTGCCACCGGGACAGGGGGCACTGAAGCTTTCTTT
TRBJ2-7 TRBV7-6 - - CASSLQANHEQYF TGTGCCAGCAGCTTGCAGGCTAATCACGAGCAGTACTTC
TRBJ2-1 TRBV7-9 - - CASSSQDYNEQFF TGTGCCAGCAGCTCCCAGGACTACAATGAGCAGTTCTTC
TRBJ2-7 TRBV4-1 - TRBD2 CASSQDRGLVYEQYF TGCGCCAGCAGCCAAGATAGGGGACTAGTCTACGAGCAGTACTTC
TRBJ2-5 TRBV7-3 - TRBD2 CASSFRGGQETQYF TGTGCCAGCAGCTTCCGCGGGGGCCAAGAGACCCAGTACTTC
TRBJ2-2 TRBV4-1 few - CASSPNRVVGGELFF TGCGCCAGCAGCCCAAACAGGGTTGTAGGCGGGGAGCTGTTTTTT
TRBJ1-5 TRBV27 - TRBD1 CASSRGQGSVQPQHF TGTGCCAGCAGTCGAGGACAGGGAAGCGTTCAGCCCCAGCATTTT
TRBJ2-7 TRBV9 - TRBD2 CASSGLSTSGSYEQYF TGTGCCAGCAGCGGCCTCTCGACTAGCGGGTCCTACGAGCAGTACTTC
TRBJ2-7 TRBV12-5 once - CASGLVDSSYEQYF TGTGCTAGTGGTTTGGTAGACAGCTCCTACGAGCAGTACTTC
TRBJ1-4 TRBV7-9 - - CASRSGVEKLFF TGTGCCAGCAGATCGGGAGTTGAAAAACTGTTTTTT
TRBJ1-2 TRBV6-5 once - CASSGSGPPSNGYTF TGTGCCAGCAGTGGGAGTGGCCCTCCCTCGAACGGCTACACCTTC